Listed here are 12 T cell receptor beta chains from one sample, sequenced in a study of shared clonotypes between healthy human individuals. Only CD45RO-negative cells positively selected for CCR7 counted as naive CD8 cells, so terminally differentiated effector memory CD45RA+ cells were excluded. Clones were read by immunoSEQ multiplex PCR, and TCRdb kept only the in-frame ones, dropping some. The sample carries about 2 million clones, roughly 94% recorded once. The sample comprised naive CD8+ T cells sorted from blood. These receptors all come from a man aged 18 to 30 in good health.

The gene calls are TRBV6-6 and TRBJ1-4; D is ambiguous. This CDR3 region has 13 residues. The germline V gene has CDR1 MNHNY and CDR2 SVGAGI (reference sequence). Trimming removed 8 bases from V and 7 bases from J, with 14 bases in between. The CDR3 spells CASEGPFGEKLFF. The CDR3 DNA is TGTGCCAGCGAAGGGCCTTTCGGTGAAAAACTGTTTTTT.

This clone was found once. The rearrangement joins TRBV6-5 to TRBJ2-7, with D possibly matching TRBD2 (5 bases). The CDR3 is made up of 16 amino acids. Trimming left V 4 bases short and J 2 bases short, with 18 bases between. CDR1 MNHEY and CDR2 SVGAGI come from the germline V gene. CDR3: CASSLGRPGITYEQYF. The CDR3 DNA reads TGTGCCAGCAGTTTAGGGCGGCCGGGGATTACCTACGAGCAGTACTTC.

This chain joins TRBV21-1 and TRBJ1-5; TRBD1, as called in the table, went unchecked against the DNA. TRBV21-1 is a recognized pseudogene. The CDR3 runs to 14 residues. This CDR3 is CASSLRGANQPQHF. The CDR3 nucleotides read TGTGCCAGCAGCCTTAGGGGCGCAAATCAGCCCCAGCATTTT.

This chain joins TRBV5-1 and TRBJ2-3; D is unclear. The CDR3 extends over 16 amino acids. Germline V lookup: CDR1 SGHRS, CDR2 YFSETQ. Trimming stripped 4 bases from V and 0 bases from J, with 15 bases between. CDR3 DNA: TGCGCCAGCAGCCAAAGCAGCAGCCCAAGCACAGATACGCAGTATTTT. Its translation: CASSQSSSPSTDTQYF. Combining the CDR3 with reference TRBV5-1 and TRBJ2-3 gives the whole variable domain KAGVTQTPRYLIKTRGQQVTLSCSPISGHRSVSWYQQTPGQGLQFLFEYFSETQRNKGNFPGRFSGRQFSNSRSEMNVSTLELGDSALYLCASSQSSSPSTDTQYFGPGTRLTVL.

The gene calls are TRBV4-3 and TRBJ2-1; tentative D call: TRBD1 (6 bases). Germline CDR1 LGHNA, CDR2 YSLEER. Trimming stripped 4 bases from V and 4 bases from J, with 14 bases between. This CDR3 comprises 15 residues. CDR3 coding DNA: TGCGCCAGCAGCCCCAGGGACAACCTATACAATGAGCAGTTCTTC. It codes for CASSPRDNLYNEQFF.

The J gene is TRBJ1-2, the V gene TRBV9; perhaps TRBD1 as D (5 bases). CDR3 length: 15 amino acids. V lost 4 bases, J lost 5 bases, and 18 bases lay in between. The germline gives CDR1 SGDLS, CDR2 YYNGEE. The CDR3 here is CASSPDSESPYGYTF. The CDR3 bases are TGTGCCAGCAGCCCAGACAGTGAATCACCTTATGGCTACACCTTC.

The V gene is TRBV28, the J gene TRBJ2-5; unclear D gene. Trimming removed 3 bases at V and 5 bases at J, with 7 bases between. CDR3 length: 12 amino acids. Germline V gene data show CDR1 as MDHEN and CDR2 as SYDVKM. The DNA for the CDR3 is TGTGCCAGCAGTTTTTCCTCCGAGACCCAGTACTTC. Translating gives CASSFSSETQYF. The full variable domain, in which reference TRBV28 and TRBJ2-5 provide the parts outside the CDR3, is DVKVTQSSRYLVKRTGEKVFLECVQDMDHENMFWYRQDPGLGLRLIYFSYDVKMKEKGDIPEGYSVSREKKERFSLILESASTNQTSMYLCASSFSSETQYFGPGTRLLVL.

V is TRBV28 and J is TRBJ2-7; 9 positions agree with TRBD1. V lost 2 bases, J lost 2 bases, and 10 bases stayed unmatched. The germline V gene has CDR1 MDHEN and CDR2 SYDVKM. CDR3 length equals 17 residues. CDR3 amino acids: CASSLPPGTGLTYEQYF. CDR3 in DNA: TGTGCCAGCAGTTTACCTCCCGGGACAGGGCTAACCTACGAGCAGTACTTC.

The CDR3 here is CASSPRDRVNSPLHF. As DNA, the CDR3 is TGTGCCAGTAGTCCCAGGGACAGGGTTAATTCACCCCTCCACTTT. This sequence joins TRBV19 and TRBJ1-6, with 9 bases matching TRBD1. Unmatched junction bases numbered 5, after V lost 5 bases and J lost 6 bases. This CDR3 has 15 amino acids. Germline assignment: CDR1 LNHDA and CDR2 SQIVND (reference sequence).

In DNA form, the CDR3 reads TGCGCCAGCAGCCAAGAAACTGAAGCTTTCTTT. Encoded protein: CASSQETEAFF. This chain connects TRBV4-1 to TRBJ1-1; unclear D gene. CDR1 and CDR2 (germline): MGHRA, YSYEKL. The CDR3 consists of 11 residues. V was shortened by 0 bases and J by 5 bases, with 1 base between the two germline ends.

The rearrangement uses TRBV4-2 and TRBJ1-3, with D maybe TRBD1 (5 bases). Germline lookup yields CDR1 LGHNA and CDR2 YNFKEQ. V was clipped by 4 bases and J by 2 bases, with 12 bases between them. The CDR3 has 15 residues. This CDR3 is CASSRGVEAGNTIYF. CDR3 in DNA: TGTGCCAGCAGCCGAGGGGTGGAAGCTGGAAACACCATATATTTT.

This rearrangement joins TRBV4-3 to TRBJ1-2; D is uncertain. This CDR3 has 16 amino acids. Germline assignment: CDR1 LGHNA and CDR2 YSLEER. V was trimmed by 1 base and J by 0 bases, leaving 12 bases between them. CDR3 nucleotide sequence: TGCGCCAGCAGCCAAGGCCTTCTGGGAGCTAACTATGGCTACACCTTC. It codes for CASSQGLLGANYGYTF.